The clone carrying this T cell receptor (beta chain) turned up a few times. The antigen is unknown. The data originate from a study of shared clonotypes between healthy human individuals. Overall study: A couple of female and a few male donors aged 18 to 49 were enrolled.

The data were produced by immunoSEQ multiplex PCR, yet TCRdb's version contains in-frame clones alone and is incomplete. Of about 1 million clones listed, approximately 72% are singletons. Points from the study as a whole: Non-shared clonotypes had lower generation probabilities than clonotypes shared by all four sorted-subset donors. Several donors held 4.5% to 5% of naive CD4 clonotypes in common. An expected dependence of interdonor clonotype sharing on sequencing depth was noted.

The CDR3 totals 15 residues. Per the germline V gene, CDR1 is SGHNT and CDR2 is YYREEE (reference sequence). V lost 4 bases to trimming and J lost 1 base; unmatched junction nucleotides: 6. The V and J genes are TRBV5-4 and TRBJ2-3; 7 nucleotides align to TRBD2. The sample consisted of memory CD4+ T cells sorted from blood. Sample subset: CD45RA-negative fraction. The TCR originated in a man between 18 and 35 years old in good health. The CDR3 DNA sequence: TGTGCCAGCAGCCGCGGGGGTGGGGGCACAGATACGCAGTATTTT. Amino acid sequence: CASSRGGGGTDTQYF.